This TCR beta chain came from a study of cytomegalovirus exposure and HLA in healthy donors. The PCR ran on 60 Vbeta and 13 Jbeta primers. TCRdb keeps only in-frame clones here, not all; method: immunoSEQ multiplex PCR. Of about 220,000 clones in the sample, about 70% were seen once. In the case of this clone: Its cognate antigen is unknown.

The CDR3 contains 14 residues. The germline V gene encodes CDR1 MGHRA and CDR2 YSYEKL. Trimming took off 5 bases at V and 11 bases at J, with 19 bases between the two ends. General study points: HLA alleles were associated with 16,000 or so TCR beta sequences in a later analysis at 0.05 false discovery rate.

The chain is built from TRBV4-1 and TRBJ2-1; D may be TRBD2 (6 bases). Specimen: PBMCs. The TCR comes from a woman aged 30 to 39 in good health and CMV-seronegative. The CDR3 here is CASSELWAGLKQFF. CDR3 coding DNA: TGCGCCAGCAGCGAGTTGTGGGCGGGACTGAAGCAGTTCTTC.